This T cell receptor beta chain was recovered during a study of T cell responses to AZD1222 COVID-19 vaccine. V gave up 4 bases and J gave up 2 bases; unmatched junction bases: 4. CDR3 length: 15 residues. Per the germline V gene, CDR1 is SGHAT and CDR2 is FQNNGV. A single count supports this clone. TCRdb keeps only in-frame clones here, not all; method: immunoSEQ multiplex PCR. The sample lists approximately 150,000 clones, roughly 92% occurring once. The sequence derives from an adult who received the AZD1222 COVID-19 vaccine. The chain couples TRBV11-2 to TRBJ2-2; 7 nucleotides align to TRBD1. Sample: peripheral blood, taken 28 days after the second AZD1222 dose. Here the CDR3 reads CASSSTGANTGELFF. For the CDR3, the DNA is TGTGCCAGCAGCTCAACAGGGGCCAACACCGGGGAGCTGTTTTTT.